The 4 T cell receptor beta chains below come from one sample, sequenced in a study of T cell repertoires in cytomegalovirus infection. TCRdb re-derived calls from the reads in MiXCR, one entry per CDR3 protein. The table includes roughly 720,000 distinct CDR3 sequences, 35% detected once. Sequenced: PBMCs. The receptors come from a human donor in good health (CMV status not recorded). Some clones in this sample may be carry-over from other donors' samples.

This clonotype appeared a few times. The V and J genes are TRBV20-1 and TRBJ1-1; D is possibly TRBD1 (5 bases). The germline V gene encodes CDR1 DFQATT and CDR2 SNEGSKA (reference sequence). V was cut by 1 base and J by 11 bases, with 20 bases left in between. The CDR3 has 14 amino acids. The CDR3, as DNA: TGCAGTGCTAGAGGGGAGGGACGCGCTGTTCTCGCTTTCTTT. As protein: CSARGEGRAVLAFF.

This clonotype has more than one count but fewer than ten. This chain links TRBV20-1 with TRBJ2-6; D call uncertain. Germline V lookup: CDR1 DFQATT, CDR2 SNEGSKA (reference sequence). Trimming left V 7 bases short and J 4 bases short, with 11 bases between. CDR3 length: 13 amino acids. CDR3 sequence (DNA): TGCAGTGTCAAGGGTCCCGGGGCCAACGTCCTGACTTTC. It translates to CSVKGPGANVLTF.

The CDR3 DNA sequence: TGTGCCAGCAGTCGTCTTCCGTTCTCTAACTATGGCTACACCTTC. This translates into CASSRLPFSNYGYTF. The rearrangement uses TRBV2 and TRBJ1-2, with no clear D. This CDR3 comprises 15 residues. V was cut by 5 bases and J by 0 bases, with 13 bases left in between. Germline-derived CDR1 and CDR2 are SNHLY and FYNNEI.

Here the CDR3 reads CASSLDTLSGANVLTF. Written as DNA, the CDR3 is TGTGCCAGCAGCCTGGACACACTCTCTGGGGCCAACGTCCTGACTTTC. The genes are TRBV5-4 and TRBJ2-6; a weak D match, TRBD1 (5 bases). The CDR3 loop spans 16 amino acids. Trimming removed 4 bases at V and 0 bases at J, with 11 bases between. Germline V CDR1 and CDR2: SGHNT, YYREEE (reference sequence).